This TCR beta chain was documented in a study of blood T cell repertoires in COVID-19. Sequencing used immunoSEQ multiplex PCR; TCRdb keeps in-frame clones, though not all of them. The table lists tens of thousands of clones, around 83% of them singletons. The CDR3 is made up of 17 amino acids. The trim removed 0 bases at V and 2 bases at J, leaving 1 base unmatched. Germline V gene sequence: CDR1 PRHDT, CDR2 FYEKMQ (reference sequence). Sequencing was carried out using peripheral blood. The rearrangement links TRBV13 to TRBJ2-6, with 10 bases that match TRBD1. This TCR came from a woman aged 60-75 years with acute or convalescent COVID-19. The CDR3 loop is CASSLGTGGAGANVLTF. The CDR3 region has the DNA TGTGCCAGCAGCTTAGGGACAGGGGGCGCTGGGGCCAACGTCCTGACTTTC.